These 26 T cell receptor beta chains came from one sample sequenced in a study of shared clonotypes between healthy human individuals. Sequencing used immunoSEQ multiplex PCR; TCRdb keeps in-frame clones, though not all of them. The sample shows under 2,500,000 clones, approximately 94% of them seen only once. The material sequenced was naive CD4+ T cells sorted from blood. Subset: CD45RA+ positively selected. These receptor sequences come from a young man in good health.

The genes are TRBV5-6 and TRBJ2-7; 9 bases match TRBD1. This CDR3 spans 15 amino acids. Germline loops: CDR1 SGHDT, CDR2 YYEEEE. J was trimmed by 7 bases and V by 3 bases; bases with no gene match: 11. The CDR3 protein is CASSWTTGGSKEQYF. DNA of the CDR3: TGTGCCAGCAGCTGGACGACAGGGGGTTCTAAAGAGCAGTACTTC.

This clone came up once. This chain links TRBV18 with TRBJ2-3; the D call may be TRBD1 or TRBD2 (5 bases each). The germline gives CDR1 KGHSH, CDR2 LQKENI. V shed 0 bases and J shed 4 bases, with 17 bases lying between them. CDR3 size: 17 residues. The CDR3 is CASSPPQRGVSADTQYF. CDR3 coding DNA: TGTGCCAGCTCACCACCACAGAGGGGCGTCAGCGCAGATACGCAGTATTTT.

This chain uses TRBV2 with TRBJ2-7, with D possibly being TRBD1 (6 bases). CDR1 SNHLY and CDR2 FYNNEI come from the germline V gene. V lost 4 bases and J lost 5, with 15 bases in between. The length of the CDR3 is 14 residues. Written as DNA, the CDR3 is TGTGCCAGCAGTGTAATCAGGGGAAATAACGAGCAGTACTTC. Translated: CASSVIRGNNEQYF.

The chain combines TRBV18 with TRBJ2-2; 10 bases align to TRBD2. CDR1 KGHSH and CDR2 LQKENI come from the germline V gene. The junction had 6 bases not matched to a gene; V was cut back by 1 base and J by 4 bases. This CDR3 is built from 17 residues. CDR3 protein: CASSPLLAGESTGELFF. The CDR3 nucleotides are TGTGCCAGCTCACCACTTCTAGCGGGAGAGAGCACCGGGGAGCTGTTTTTT.

The chain has TRBV11-2 and TRBJ2-7; D possibly corresponds to TRBD2 (6 bases). The germline V gene encodes CDR1 SGHAT and CDR2 FQNNGV. V was cut by 3 bases and J by 2 bases, with 11 bases left in between. This CDR3 region has 14 residues. For the CDR3, the DNA is TGTGCCAGCAGCTTCCGGGACTCCACCTACGAGCAGTACTTC. Its protein is CASSFRDSTYEQYF.

This clone was seen a single time. This chain connects TRBV5-6 to TRBJ2-3; tentative D call: TRBD1 (5 bases). Trimming cost V 4 bases and J 4 bases, with 10 bases left between them. Germline V CDR1 and CDR2: SGHDT, YYEEEE. The CDR3 loop spans 13 amino acids. CDR3 sequence: CASSLQGSDTQYF. CDR3 DNA: TGTGCCAGCAGCCTCCAGGGTTCAGATACGCAGTATTTT.

The chain joins TRBV5-4 to TRBJ2-3; D remains ambiguous. CDR1 is SGHNT, CDR2 YYREEE, per germline (reference sequence). The CDR3 runs 15 residues. V gave up 2 bases and J gave up 1 base, with 11 bases separating them. The CDR3: CASSFALKGTDTQYF. DNA of the CDR3: TGTGCCAGCAGCTTCGCCTTAAAAGGCACAGATACGCAGTATTTT.

The V and J genes are TRBV9 and TRBJ2-5; D is unclear. Looked up from germline, CDR1 is SGDLS and CDR2 is YYNGEE. With 0 bases removed from V and 2 bases from J, the gap between germline ends came to 8 bases. The CDR3 is made up of 14 amino acids. The CDR3 loop is CASSVGFRQETQYF. CDR3 sequence (DNA): TGTGCCAGCAGCGTAGGTTTCAGACAAGAGACCCAGTACTTC.

V and J are TRBV5-8 and TRBJ1-5; 10 nucleotides match TRBD1. V was clipped by 3 bases and J by 3 bases; unmatched bases: 3. The CDR3 sequence is 15 residues long. From germline, CDR1 is SGHTS and CDR2 YDEGEE. CDR3 loop: CASSSGQGHNQPQHF. CDR3 coding DNA: TGTGCCAGCAGCTCGGGACAGGGGCACAATCAGCCCCAGCATTTT.

This clone was found once. The rearrangement uses TRBV6-5 and TRBJ2-5; D not certain. V lost 2 bases and J 3 bases, leaving 13 bases between the germline ends. The CDR3 length is 15 residues. Per germline, CDR1 MNHEY and CDR2 SVGAGI. CDR3 nucleotides: TGTGCCAGCAGTTACGCTGGACCTCCGGAAGAGACCCAGTACTTC. Translated, it gives CASSYAGPPEETQYF.

The gene calls are TRBV7-2 and TRBJ1-2, with a possible D match to TRBD1 (5 bases). The V and J ends lost 5 bases and 8 bases respectively, with 21 bases between them. CDR3 length equals 15 residues. Germline lookup yields CDR1 SGHTA and CDR2 FQGNSA. The CDR3 sequence is CASSPGDPSQGGYTF. The CDR3 DNA reads TGTGCCAGCAGCCCGGGGGATCCAAGCCAGGGAGGCTACACCTTC.

As to this clone: Additional DNA sequences in this sample encode the identical CDR3. The chain couples TRBV2 to TRBJ2-6; D unresolved. CDR3 length equals 13 residues. In germline, CDR1 is SNHLY, CDR2 FYNNEI. V shed 5 bases and J shed 0 bases, with 2 bases lying between them. In DNA, the CDR3 is TGTGCCAGCAGTCCCTCTGGGGCCAACGTCCTGACTTTC. This gives the protein CASSPSGANVLTF.

The chain couples TRBV5-1 to TRBJ2-3; D is unresolved. The CDR3 is 16 amino acids. Trimming took 0 bases from V and 1 from J, leaving 12 bases between them. The germline V gene encodes CDR1 SGHRS and CDR2 YFSETQ. The CDR3 here is CASSLVAGLGTDTQYF. As DNA, the CDR3 is TGCGCCAGCAGCTTGGTGGCAGGCCTGGGCACAGATACGCAGTATTTT.

The count of this clone is one. Other DNA sequences within the sample encode an identical CDR3. The chain recombines TRBV5-8 with TRBJ1-5; D uncertain. Germline CDR1 and CDR2: SGHTS and YDEGEE. The CDR3 contains 15 residues. The V gene lost 2 bases and the J gene lost 2 bases, with 11 bases spanning the gap. CDR3 in DNA: TGTGCCAGCAGCTTCAGATTTCAGGGCAATCAGCCCCAGCATTTT. This translates into CASSFRFQGNQPQHF. Complete variable domain (other parts from reference TRBV5-8 and TRBJ1-5): EAGVTQSPTHLIKTRGQQATLRCSPISGHTSVYWYQQALGLGLQFLLWYDEGEERNRGNFPPRFSGRQFPNYSSELNVNALELEDSALYLCASSFRFQGNQPQHFGDGTRLSIL.

The genes are TRBV2 and TRBJ2-7; maybe TRBD1 (6 bases). V gave up 6 bases and J gave up 5 bases, with 20 bases separating them. CDR3 size: 15 residues. The germline V gene has CDR1 SNHLY and CDR2 FYNNEI. The CDR3 region has the DNA TGTGCCAGCAGCGCCCACCAGACAGGCGCGCACGAGCAGTACTTC. Its protein product is CASSAHQTGAHEQYF.

The CDR3 loop reads CASRGDPGGTQYF. The DNA for the CDR3 is TGCGCCAGCAGGGGGGACCCTGGTGGGACCCAGTACTTC. The chain employs TRBV5-1 and TRBJ2-5, with D possibly being TRBD1 or TRBD2 (5 bases each). CDR3 length: 13 residues. Germline lookup yields CDR1 SGHRS and CDR2 YFSETQ. The V end lost 5 bases, the J end lost 7 bases, and 15 bases lay between the germline ends.

This chain links TRBV29-1 with TRBJ2-1; TRBD1 agrees at 8 bases. This CDR3 spans 13 amino acids. J was trimmed by 5 bases and V by 7 bases; bases with no gene match: 7. CDR1 and CDR2 from the germline V gene are SQVTM and ANQGSEA. CDR3: CSAPGQVNNEQFF. The CDR3 region has the DNA TGCAGCGCCCCGGGACAGGTAAACAATGAGCAGTTCTTC.

The chain combines TRBV28 with TRBJ2-3; 7 bases match TRBD2. From germline, CDR1 is MDHEN and CDR2 SYDVKM. This CDR3 has 15 amino acids. Trimming at V came to 5 bases and at J to 5 bases, leaving 10 bases not matched to a gene. CDR3 bases: TGTGCCAGCAGTACGAGCGGGGACGCACTAGATACGCAGTATTTT. It is translated as CASSTSGDALDTQYF. The variable domain in full, with the rest retrieved from reference TRBV28 and TRBJ2-3, is DVKVTQSSRYLVKRTGEKVFLECVQDMDHENMFWYRQDPGLGLRLIYFSYDVKMKEKGDIPEGYSVSREKKERFSLILESASTNQTSMYLCASSTSGDALDTQYFGPGTRLTVL.

This clone was seen once. The rearrangement links TRBV14 to TRBJ2-7; tentatively, D is TRBD2 (5 bases). The CDR3 sequence is 15 residues long. V lost 3 bases to trimming and J lost 6 bases, with 18 bases between them. The germline V gene has CDR1 SGHDN and CDR2 FVKESK. The CDR3 here is CASSHFDRGLGEQYF. The CDR3, as DNA: TGTGCCAGCAGCCACTTTGACCGGGGATTGGGCGAGCAGTACTTC.

The chain joins TRBV7-8 to TRBJ2-3; D gene ambiguous. V gave up 5 bases and J gave up 1 base, with 25 bases separating them. Germline assignment: CDR1 SGHVS and CDR2 FQNEAQ. This CDR3 contains 19 residues. This chain's CDR3 is CASSAEEGRNNAGTDTQYF. The CDR3 bases are TGTGCCAGCAGCGCCGAAGAAGGCAGAAATAACGCCGGCACAGATACGCAGTATTTT.

This chain links TRBV6-5 with TRBJ2-3; no reliable D call. Germline CDR1 is MNHEY and CDR2 is SVGAGI. CDR3 size: 12 residues. Trimming removed 5 bases at V and 7 bases at J, with 10 bases between. This CDR3 reads CASSVDLYTQYF. CDR3 coding DNA: TGTGCCAGCAGTGTAGACTTATATACGCAGTATTTT.

This clone was seen only once. The rearrangement uses TRBV7-9 and TRBJ2-1; 9 nucleotides line up with TRBD2. J was trimmed by 7 bases and V by 5 bases; bases with no gene match: 12. The germline V gene has CDR1 SEHNR and CDR2 FQNEAQ (reference sequence). CDR3 length: 16 residues. CDR3 nucleotides: TGTGCCAGCAGCCTTAGCGGGAGAACCATTAGGAATGAGCAGTTCTTC. Translation gives CASSLSGRTIRNEQFF.

The CDR3 coding sequence is TGTGCCTGGAGTCCAAGCGGGAGCACCTACAATGAGCAGTTCTTC. This encodes CAWSPSGSTYNEQFF. The rearrangement uses TRBV30 and TRBJ2-1; TRBD2 aligns across 8 bases. J gave up 2 bases and V 2 bases, and 5 bases lay outside the gene matches. The CDR3 runs 15 residues. Germline CDR1 GTSNPN, CDR2 SVGIG (reference sequence).

This chain joins TRBV7-2 and TRBJ2-7, with 12 bases matching TRBD2. Germline V gene lookup returns CDR1 SGHTA and CDR2 FQGNSA. Trimming removed 5 bases from V and 2 bases from J; junction bases left unmatched: 13. The CDR3 has 18 residues. CDR3 DNA sequence: TGTGCCAGCAGCCGGCAAGTACGACTAGCGGGAGATGCCTACGAGCAGTACTTC. Translating gives CASSRQVRLAGDAYEQYF.

CDR3 residues: CASSPRGYGYTF. In nucleotides, the CDR3 is TGTGCCAGCAGCCCCCGGGGGTATGGCTACACCTTC. The chain carries TRBV28 and TRBJ1-2, with a tentative D call TRBD1 (5 bases). V shed 6 bases and J shed 5 bases, with 10 bases lying between them. Germline-derived CDR1 and CDR2 are MDHEN and SYDVKM. The CDR3 consists of 12 residues.

The chain carries TRBV28 and TRBJ2-5, with D perhaps TRBD1 (6 bases). The CDR3 runs 15 residues. Germline V gene data show CDR1 as MDHEN and CDR2 as SYDVKM. V lost 5 bases, J lost 2 bases, and 15 bases lay in between. The CDR3 sequence is CASSRVDRRQETQYF. The DNA of the CDR3 is TGTGCCAGCAGTCGAGTTGACAGGAGGCAAGAGACCCAGTACTTC.